These 17 T cell receptor beta chains share one sample of origin, sequenced in a study of siplizumab effects on memory and regulatory T cells. The repertoire was sequenced with immunoSEQ multiplex PCR; TCRdb's copy has only in-frame clones and lacks some. The table has about 100,000 clones, 80% to 95% seen once. The sequencing input was CD4+ T cells sorted from blood. These receptors were taken from a human donor in good health.

This rearrangement joins TRBV5-1 to TRBJ1-1; D is unclear. CDR3 length: 16 residues. V lost 0 bases and J lost 4, with 16 bases in between. Germline loops: CDR1 SGHRS, CDR2 YFSETQ. CDR3 bases: TGCGCCAGCAGCTTGGCCCCCAATCAAGGTAGCACTGAAGCTTTCTTT. This gives the protein CASSLAPNQGSTEAFF.

The J gene is TRBJ1-1, the V gene TRBV6-6; D remains unclear. Trimming stripped 10 bases from V and 4 bases from J, with 13 bases between. CDR1 and CDR2 from the germline V gene are MNHNY and SVGAGI (reference sequence). The CDR3 is 12 amino acids. DNA of the CDR3: TGTGCCACGTCTCTCTTGCGCACTGAAGCTTTCTTT. It encodes CATSLLRTEAFF.

J is TRBJ2-1 and V is TRBV6-5; TRBD2 is a possible D gene (6 bases). Germline V gene data show CDR1 as MNHEY and CDR2 as SVGAGI. The ends were cut back, 2 bases at V and 6 bases at J, with 17 bases in the middle. This CDR3 comprises 16 residues. This CDR3 is CASSYPGRLGGNEQFF. The CDR3 DNA follows: TGTGCCAGCAGTTACCCCGGGAGATTGGGGGGCAATGAGCAGTTCTTC.

The chain links TRBV5-4 to TRBJ1-6; the D is unclear. Trimming stripped 2 bases from V and 3 bases from J, with 9 bases between. The CDR3 runs to 15 residues. Germline V gene data show CDR1 as SGHNT and CDR2 as YYREEE (reference sequence). The CDR3 reads CASSFDGNYNSPLHF. Written as DNA, the CDR3 is TGTGCCAGCAGCTTTGACGGAAACTATAATTCACCCCTCCACTTT.

As DNA, the CDR3 is TGTGCCAGCAGCTTGGGCACAGGGGGCGGGACTGAAGCTTTCTTT. Translated: CASSLGTGGGTEAFF. This sequence joins TRBV5-4 and TRBJ1-1; 9 bases agree with TRBD1. Germline CDR1 SGHNT, CDR2 YYREEE (reference sequence). The CDR3 is made up of 15 amino acids. V shed 0 bases and J 5 bases; nucleotides not matched to a gene: 5.

The chain is built from TRBV6-5 and TRBJ1-6; possibly TRBD1 for D (6 bases). The V gene lost 6 bases and the J gene lost 9 bases, with 15 bases spanning the gap. In germline, CDR1 is MNHEY, CDR2 SVGAGI. The CDR3 totals 14 residues. CDR3 loop: CASSSGTSSSPLHF. The DNA of the CDR3 is TGTGCCAGCAGCTCCGGGACATCAAGTTCACCCCTCCACTTT.

The V call is TRBV5-4, the J call TRBJ1-2; D gene uncertain. V lost 4 bases, J lost 4 bases, and 8 bases lay in between. Germline values: CDR1 SGHNT, CDR2 YYREEE (reference sequence). CDR3 length: 12 residues. CDR3 in DNA: TGTGCCAGCAGCCCTAACTCCTATGGCTACACCTTC. Protein: CASSPNSYGYTF.

The V gene is TRBV7-2, the J gene TRBJ2-3, with a tentative D call TRBD2 (5 bases). The CDR3 runs 12 residues. Per the germline V gene, CDR1 is SGHTA and CDR2 is FQGNSA. V was pared by 4 bases and J by 4 bases, with 6 bases between. The CDR3 DNA reads as TGTGCCAGCAGCTCCGGGGCAGATACGCAGTATTTT. Amino acids: CASSSGADTQYF.

The chain carries TRBV18 and TRBJ1-6; no reliable D call. Germline values: CDR1 KGHSH, CDR2 LQKENI. The CDR3 has 16 amino acids. The germline V and J ends were trimmed by 5 bases and 10 bases, with 21 bases remaining between them. CDR3: CASSTSLKEGPSPLHF. DNA of the CDR3: TGTGCCAGCTCAACAAGCTTGAAGGAGGGCCCCTCACCCCTCCACTTT.

The chain recombines TRBV11-2 with TRBJ1-1; weak D call: TRBD1 (5 bases). V was clipped by 4 bases and J by 0 bases, with 15 bases between them. Germline-derived CDR1 and CDR2 are SGHAT and FQNNGV. The CDR3 runs to 16 residues. The chain's CDR3 is CASSSNRGTLNTEAFF. The CDR3 DNA reads as TGTGCCAGCAGCTCAAATCGGGGGACCCTGAACACTGAAGCTTTCTTT.

The V call is TRBV6-6, the J call TRBJ1-1; D gene unclear. Germline V gene sequence: CDR1 MNHNY, CDR2 SVGAGI (reference sequence). Trimming removed 5 bases at V and 1 base at J, with 11 bases between. CDR3 length equals 14 residues. The CDR3 DNA reads as TGTGCCAGCAGTGTGCTGGGCAAGAACACTGAAGCTTTCTTT. This codes for CASSVLGKNTEAFF.

In nucleotides, the CDR3 is TGTGCCAGCTCACCAGACCGGAACTCTGGAAACACCATATATTTT. Translated, it gives CASSPDRNSGNTIYF. The J gene is TRBJ1-3, the V gene TRBV18; D gene uncertain. Trimming shortened V by 2 bases and J by 0 bases, and 8 bases separated the two germline ends. There are 15 residues in the CDR3. Germline V gene sequence: CDR1 KGHSH, CDR2 LQKENI.

The chain couples TRBV6-1 to TRBJ1-3; D uncertain. CDR1 and CDR2 from the germline V gene are MNHNS and SASEGT. The CDR3 consists of 15 residues. The germline V and J ends were trimmed by 0 bases and 0 bases, with 6 bases remaining between them. The CDR3 DNA reads as TGTGCCAGCAGTGAAGCGCGAAGCTCTGGAAACACCATATATTTT. As protein: CASSEARSSGNTIYF.

The chain employs TRBV6-1 and TRBJ1-1; D uncertain. Germline assignment: CDR1 MNHNS and CDR2 SASEGT. The CDR3 has 13 residues. The V end was cut by 1 base, the J end by 10 bases, with 13 bases between. DNA for the CDR3: TGTGCCAGCAGTGAAGTCAATCTTGGTGTAGCTTTCTTT. Its translation: CASSEVNLGVAFF.

Concerning this clone itself: One junction end disagrees with the germline gene, perhaps due to a read error. V usage is TRBV9 and J usage is TRBJ1-1, with TRBD1 matching over 7 bases. The CDR3 has 12 amino acids. Germline values: CDR1 SGDLS, CDR2 YYNGEE. The CDR3 region is CASSVVQGVMVF. The CDR3 DNA reads as TGTGCCAGCAGCGTAGTTCAGGGGGTAATGGTCTTT.

This clone occurred once. This rearrangement joins TRBV6-4 to TRBJ1-1; TRBD1 agrees at 8 bases. With 6 bases clipped from V and 1 base from J, the junction kept 10 bases outside the gene matches. CDR3 size: 16 residues. Germline V lookup: CDR1 MRHNA, CDR2 SNTAGT. This CDR3 is CASRPQGAAGNTEAFF. CDR3 DNA sequence: TGTGCCAGCAGACCCCAGGGGGCTGCGGGGAACACTGAAGCTTTCTTT.

The genes are TRBV2 and TRBJ2-1; the match to TRBD2 covers 7 bases. The CDR3 spans 14 residues. Germline V gene data show CDR1 as SNHLY and CDR2 as FYNNEI. J lost 8 bases, V lost 7 bases, and 11 bases had no gene match. The CDR3 is CASMIGWEGYEQFF. CDR3 nucleotides: TGTGCCAGCATGATCGGGTGGGAGGGCTATGAGCAGTTCTTC.